The 8 T cell receptor beta chains presented below share a single source sample, sequenced in a study of blood T cell repertoires in COVID-19. The protocol was immunoSEQ multiplex PCR, while the TCRdb copy is restricted to in-frame clones and leaves out a portion. The sample lists approximately 110,000 clones, more than 70% occurring once. The material sequenced was peripheral blood. These receptors all come from a woman aged 80 or older with COVID-19, enrolled during active disease.

V gene TRBV20-1 combines with J gene TRBJ1-1, with 7 positions matching TRBD1. The germline V gene has CDR1 DFQATT and CDR2 SNEGSKA (reference sequence). This CDR3 contains 16 residues. V shed 3 bases and J 4 bases; nucleotides not matched to a gene: 14. CDR3 protein: CSASAHRDSGATEAFF. In nucleotides, the CDR3 is TGCAGTGCTAGTGCTCACAGGGACAGCGGCGCCACTGAAGCTTTCTTT.

CDR3 sequence: CASSLIDQETQYF. The CDR3 coding sequence is TGTGCCAGCAGCTTAATCGACCAAGAGACCCAGTACTTC. The rearrangement joins TRBV7-9 to TRBJ2-5; D unclear. The germline V gene encodes CDR1 SEHNR and CDR2 FQNEAQ (reference sequence). The CDR3 consists of 13 residues. The V and J ends lost 2 bases and 0 bases respectively, with 4 bases between them.

This clone was detected only once. The rearrangement links TRBV5-4 to TRBJ2-1; 7 bases map to TRBD2. Germline assignment: CDR1 SGHNT and CDR2 YYREEE (reference sequence). The CDR3 runs to 16 residues. J was trimmed by 3 bases and V by 0 bases; bases with no gene match: 6. CDR3 DNA: TGTGCCAGCAGCTTGGTTGGGAGGGCCAACTACAATGAGCAGTTCTTC. Its translation: CASSLVGRANYNEQFF. Using reference TRBV5-4 and TRBJ2-1 for the parts outside the CDR3, the full variable domain is ETGVTQSPTHLIKTRGQQVTLRCSSQSGHNTVSWYQQALGQGPQFIFQYYREEENGRGNFPPRFSGLQFPNYSSELNVNALELDDSALYLCASSLVGRANYNEQFFGPGTRLTVL.

The V gene is TRBV28, the J gene TRBJ2-1, with TRBD2 identical over 14 bases. The V and J ends lost 7 bases and 1 base, in that order; junction bases with no gene match: 12. In germline, CDR1 is MDHEN, CDR2 SYDVKM. The length of the CDR3 is 19 residues. The CDR3 nucleotides are TGTGCCAGCAACGATGGACTAGCGGGAGGCAAATCGTCCTACAATGAGCAGTTCTTC. Translated, it gives CASNDGLAGGKSSYNEQFF.

The J gene is TRBJ1-6, the V gene TRBV27; no firm D call. CDR3 length: 15 residues. The germline gives CDR1 MNHEY, CDR2 SMNVEV (reference sequence). V lost 3 bases to trimming and J lost 0 bases, with 6 bases between them. The CDR3: CASSLGSSYNSPLHF. The CDR3 bases are TGTGCCAGCAGTTTGGGGAGCTCCTATAATTCACCCCTCCACTTT.

The chain employs TRBV29-1 and TRBJ1-3; TRBD1 matches 7 bases. The junction had 6 bases not matched to a gene; V was cut back by 4 bases and J by 3 bases. CDR1 SQVTM and CDR2 ANQGSEA come from the germline V gene. The CDR3 has 14 amino acids. In nucleotides, the CDR3 is TGCAGCGTTGCGGCGACAGGGAATGGAAACACCATATATTTT. Translated: CSVAATGNGNTIYF.

The V and J genes are TRBV28 and TRBJ2-7, with D hard to call. The CDR3 length is 11 residues. Germline CDR1 is MDHEN and CDR2 is SYDVKM. V was clipped by 8 bases and J by 6 bases, with 11 bases between them. The CDR3 spells CASAQFGEQYF. CDR3 bases: TGTGCCAGCGCACAGTTTGGCGAGCAGTACTTC.

The rearrangement uses TRBV5-4 and TRBJ2-6; weak D call: TRBD1 (6 bases). This CDR3 has 17 amino acids. The germline V gene encodes CDR1 SGHNT and CDR2 YYREEE (reference sequence). Trimming took off 4 bases at V and 0 bases at J, with 14 bases between the two ends. The CDR3 here is CASSPGTSNSGANVLTF. The CDR3 DNA follows: TGTGCCAGCAGCCCTGGGACATCGAACTCTGGGGCCAACGTCCTGACTTTC.